This T cell receptor (beta chain) was sequenced for a study of OX40 agonist ivuxolimab in advanced cancers. Comments on this clone: What it binds is unknown.

The repertoire was sequenced with immunoSEQ multiplex PCR; TCRdb's copy has only in-frame clones and lacks some. The top ten clones hold just under 7% of a sample with about 76,000 clones, 84% of them seen once. This CDR3 comprises 15 residues. Germline CDR1 and CDR2: MGHRA and YSYEKL. J lost 4 bases, V lost 6 bases, and 4 bases had no gene match. Study results and limitations: Among the nonresponders, some also had low normalized T-cell clonal expansion.

Blood draws occurred at baseline, cycle 4 day 1, and cycle 7 day 1. Specimen: CD4+ or CD8+ T cells sorted from blood, collected in a trial of the OX40 agonist ivuxolimab. This chain joins TRBV4-1 and TRBJ2-1; 12 positions match TRBD2. The TCR originated in an adult with an advanced solid tumor such as melanoma, head and neck, liver or kidney cancer. The CDR3 here is CASSRLAGGYNEQFF. CDR3 nucleotide sequence: TGCGCCAGCAGTCGGCTAGCGGGAGGGTACAATGAGCAGTTCTTC.